Below are 14 T cell receptor beta chains sequenced from a single sample in a study of CD8+ T cells in alopecia areata. Following RNA extraction, reverse transcription yielded cDNA that acted as the sequencing template. The method was immunoSEQ multiplex PCR; TCRdb's version includes in-frame clones alone and lacks a portion of them. Of 150,000 to 200,000 clones detected, over 50% appear once; the ten largest clones hold about 15%. The specimen was CD4+ T cells sorted from blood, collected at week 0. The receptors stem from a human donor with alopecia areata.

The gene calls are TRBV29-1 and TRBJ2-5; TRBD2 aligns across 7 bases. The junction had 12 bases not matched to a gene; V was cut back by 1 base and J by 7 bases. Germline V CDR1 and CDR2: SQVTM, ANQGSEA. The CDR3 is 15 amino acids. The CDR3 here is CSVEVGPRGEGTQYF. CDR3 coding DNA: TGCAGCGTTGAAGTCGGGCCGAGAGGGGAGGGGACCCAGTACTTC.

This chain links TRBV9 with TRBJ2-1; 8 positions match TRBD1. Looked up from germline, CDR1 is SGDLS and CDR2 is YYNGEE. The CDR3 runs to 15 residues. The V and J ends lost 2 bases and 2 bases, in that order; junction bases with no gene match: 3. The DNA of the CDR3 is TGTGCCAGCAGCGTGACAGGGGCTGCCTACAATGAGCAGTTCTTC. It specifies CASSVTGAAYNEQFF.

The chain joins TRBV5-1 to TRBJ2-5, with TRBD2 matching over 8 bases. Trimming cost V 1 base and J 1 base; bases outside gene matches: 9. This CDR3 spans 17 amino acids. CDR1 and CDR2 (germline): SGHRS, YFSETQ. This CDR3 is CASSLSGTSGPQETQYF. The CDR3 DNA reads TGCGCCAGCAGCTTGTCGGGTACTAGCGGTCCCCAAGAGACCCAGTACTTC.

The chain employs TRBV4-2 and TRBJ2-3; TRBD2 agrees at 9 bases. This CDR3 has 18 residues. V trimming: 0 bases; J trimming: 1 base; junction bases outside the gene matches: 8. Germline CDR1 LGHNA, CDR2 YNFKEQ. The CDR3 bases are TGTGCCAGCAGCCAAGATTATGCTAGCGGGGCAGGCACAGATACGCAGTATTTT. Translating gives CASSQDYASGAGTDTQYF.

Here the CDR3 reads CAWDITANTEAFF. As DNA, the CDR3 is TGTGCCTGGGACATTACAGCAAACACTGAAGCTTTCTTT. V and J are TRBV30 and TRBJ1-1; D not certain. This CDR3 comprises 13 residues. The V gene's germline CDR1 is GTSNPN and CDR2 SVGIG (reference sequence). V lost 5 bases, J lost 2 bases, and 12 bases lay in between.

This clone was counted between two and nine times. V is TRBV14 and J is TRBJ1-6, with 7 bases aligning to TRBD1. Germline V gene lookup returns CDR1 SGHDN and CDR2 FVKESK. J was trimmed by 3 bases and V by 4 bases; bases with no gene match: 9. This CDR3 region has 17 residues. The DNA of the CDR3 is TGTGCCAGCAGCCTGACAGGGCGAGCCGTCTATAATTCACCCCTCCACTTT. This encodes CASSLTGRAVYNSPLHF.

J is TRBJ2-1 and V is TRBV2; D is uncertain. This CDR3 is 15 amino acids long. The germline CDR1 and CDR2 sequences are SNHLY and FYNNEI. V lost 6 bases and J lost 0, with 12 bases in between. CDR3: CASRGSESSYNEQFF. In DNA form, the CDR3 reads TGTGCCAGCAGGGGAAGTGAAAGCTCCTACAATGAGCAGTTCTTC.

A single count supports this clone. V and J are TRBV9 and TRBJ2-2; D gene uncertain. Germline V lookup: CDR1 SGDLS, CDR2 YYNGEE. This CDR3 is built from 12 residues. The V end was cut by 3 bases, the J end by 1 base, with 1 base between. Here the CDR3 reads CASSENTGELFF. In DNA form, the CDR3 reads TGTGCCAGCAGCGAGAACACCGGGGAGCTGTTTTTT.

In this sample, this clone turned up a few times. The chain is built from TRBV29-1 and TRBJ1-2; no clear D. Deletions cut 4 bases from V and 6 bases from J, with 12 bases between. This CDR3 region has 12 residues. Looked up from germline, CDR1 is SQVTM and CDR2 is ANQGSEA. The chain's CDR3 is CSVAGVKDGYTF. The CDR3 DNA sequence: TGCAGCGTTGCCGGGGTAAAGGATGGCTACACCTTC.

This chain uses TRBV2 with TRBJ2-3; no definite D call. Deletions cut 6 bases from V and 1 base from J, with 8 bases between. Germline loops: CDR1 SNHLY, CDR2 FYNNEI. CDR3 size: 13 residues. The CDR3 region is CASRERGTDTQYF. Written as DNA, the CDR3 is TGTGCCAGCAGGGAACGGGGCACAGATACGCAGTATTTT. The full variable domain, its missing parts supplied by reference TRBV2 and TRBJ2-3, is EPEVTQTPSHQVTQMGQEVILRCVPISNHLYFYWYRQILGQKVEFLVSFYNNEISEKSEIFDDQFSVERPDGSNFTLKIRSTKLEDSAMYFCASRERGTDTQYFGPGTRLTVL.

This clone was recorded a few times. V and J are TRBV15 and TRBJ2-7; 8 nucleotides line up with TRBD2. The V gene's germline CDR1 is LNHNV and CDR2 YYDKDF (reference sequence). The CDR3 is made up of 15 amino acids. Trimming cost V 0 bases and J 5 bases; bases outside gene matches: 6. The chain's CDR3 is CATSRDIAGTNEQYF. DNA for the CDR3: TGTGCCACCAGCAGAGATATAGCGGGGACCAACGAGCAGTACTTC.

The chain links TRBV4-2 to TRBJ2-7, with D unresolved. Germline V gene data show CDR1 as LGHNA and CDR2 as YNFKEQ. This CDR3 is 14 amino acids long. V lost 0 bases and J 3 bases, leaving 9 bases between the germline ends. CDR3 region: CASSQDKGLYEQYF. CDR3 DNA: TGTGCCAGCAGCCAAGATAAAGGGCTCTACGAGCAGTACTTC.

This clone was seen once. This chain uses TRBV2 with TRBJ1-1; 9 positions agree with TRBD1. CDR3 length: 13 amino acids. V lost 8 bases, J lost 0 bases, and 1 base stayed unmatched. Germline V lookup: CDR1 SNHLY, CDR2 FYNNEI. The CDR3 DNA reads TGTGCCAGCGGGGACAGGGTGAACACTGAAGCTTTCTTT. This codes for CASGDRVNTEAFF.

This clone came up once. Other DNA sequences in the same sample also yield this CDR3. J is TRBJ1-2 and V is TRBV27; D might be TRBD1 (6 bases). V lost 2 bases, J lost 4 bases, and 8 bases lay in between. Germline-derived CDR1 and CDR2 are MNHEY and SMNVEV (reference sequence). This CDR3 region has 13 residues. Written as DNA, the CDR3 is TGTGCCAGCAGTTTAAGGGGGGGCTATGGCTACACCTTC. Translated: CASSLRGGYGYTF.